The 26 T cell receptor beta chains presented below share a single source sample, sequenced in a study of cytomegalovirus exposure and HLA in healthy donors. The PCR ran on 60 Vbeta and 13 Jbeta primers. Clones were sequenced by immunoSEQ multiplex PCR, and TCRdb holds only the in-frame ones, with some missing. The sample includes about 130,000 clones, 81% seen only once; the top ten take about 0.7%. The sample was PBMCs. Receptors were obtained from a man younger than 35 in good health and CMV-seronegative.

This sequence joins TRBV2 and TRBJ1-2; TRBD1 is a possible D gene (5 bases). The V and J ends lost 6 bases and 8 bases respectively, with 22 bases between them. The CDR3 spans 15 residues. Germline loops: CDR1 SNHLY, CDR2 FYNNEI. CDR3 region: CASRESTRDRAGYTF. The CDR3 bases are TGTGCCAGCAGGGAATCGACTAGGGACCGGGCGGGCTACACCTTC.

The V gene is TRBV7-8, the J gene TRBJ2-7; D gene uncertain. V was clipped by 0 bases and J by 3 bases, with 15 bases between them. CDR3 length: 16 amino acids. Looked up from germline, CDR1 is SGHVS and CDR2 is FQNEAQ. CDR3 sequence reads: CASSLARGALFYEQYF. The CDR3 bases are TGTGCCAGCAGCTTAGCACGAGGAGCCTTGTTCTACGAGCAGTACTTC.

The J gene is TRBJ2-7, the V gene TRBV19, with 8 bases aligning to TRBD1. CDR3 length: 14 residues. CDR1 LNHDA and CDR2 SQIVND come from the germline V gene (reference sequence). Trimming removed 10 bases from V and 5 bases from J; junction bases left unmatched: 13. DNA of the CDR3: TGTGCCACCTTGGACAGGGCCAAGTTTAACGAGCAGTACTTC. Encoded protein: CATLDRAKFNEQYF.

This chain uses TRBV27 with TRBJ1-2; TRBD1 agrees at 8 bases. The junction had 6 bases not matched to a gene; V was cut back by 0 bases and J by 3 bases. This CDR3 region has 16 residues. Germline V lookup: CDR1 MNHEY, CDR2 SMNVEV (reference sequence). Here the CDR3 DNA reads TGTGCCAGCAGTTTATCGCAGGGGGCAGTGGACTATGGCTACACCTTC. Translation gives CASSLSQGAVDYGYTF.

The J gene is TRBJ2-5, the V gene TRBV7-9; TRBD2 might be the D (6 bases). V dropped 3 bases and J dropped 2 bases, with 13 bases sitting between them. Germline CDR1 SEHNR, CDR2 FQNEAQ (reference sequence). The CDR3 runs 15 residues. CDR3 amino acids: CASSLAGNRQETQYF. The CDR3 coding sequence is TGTGCCAGCAGCTTGGCGGGGAATCGGCAAGAGACCCAGTACTTC.

The rearrangement links TRBV7-2 to TRBJ1-3; no clear D gene. Per the germline V gene, CDR1 is SGHTA and CDR2 is FQGNSA. The CDR3 has 15 amino acids. V was pared by 3 bases and J by 5 bases, with 14 bases between. CDR3 coding DNA: TGTGCCAGCAGCTTTAGGCAAGGAGCTAGAAACACCATATATTTT. Translated, it gives CASSFRQGARNTIYF.

Remarks on this clone: The sample carries other DNA sequences with the same CDR3. This chain connects TRBV7-9 to TRBJ1-5; a possible D gene is TRBD1 (6 bases). The CDR3 loop spans 13 amino acids. Per the germline V gene, CDR1 is SEHNR and CDR2 is FQNEAQ (reference sequence). V was clipped by 2 bases and J by 5 bases, with 7 bases between them. This CDR3 is CASSLSGDQPQHF. CDR3 nucleotide sequence: TGTGCCAGCAGCTTATCAGGGGATCAGCCCCAGCATTTT.

There are a few counts of this clone. This CDR3 reads CSVRSNRANTEAFF. In DNA, the CDR3 is TGCAGCGTTCGAAGTAACAGAGCGAACACTGAAGCTTTCTTT. This rearrangement joins TRBV29-1 to TRBJ1-1; no clear D. The CDR3 is 14 residues long. Trimming stripped 5 bases from V and 1 base from J, with 14 bases between. Germline V gives CDR1 SQVTM, CDR2 ANQGSEA.

V usage is TRBV10-3 and J usage is TRBJ2-1; TRBD2 is a possible D gene (5 bases). The CDR3 totals 17 residues. Germline assignment: CDR1 ENHRY and CDR2 SYGVKD. Trimming took 0 bases from V and 5 from J, leaving 17 bases between them. The CDR3 sequence: CAISESNWAGGNNEQFF. CDR3 DNA: TGTGCCATCAGTGAGTCAAATTGGGCAGGAGGCAACAATGAGCAGTTCTTC.

J is TRBJ1-1 and V is TRBV9, with 7 bases lining up with TRBD1. Trimming at V came to 4 bases and at J to 1 base, leaving 10 bases not matched to a gene. CDR1 SGDLS and CDR2 YYNGEE come from the germline V gene. The CDR3 totals 16 residues. CDR3 loop: CASSPAQRGRNTEAFF. The CDR3 DNA is TGTGCCAGCAGCCCAGCCCAGAGGGGGCGGAACACTGAAGCTTTCTTT.

This clone came up once. The CDR3 sequence: CASSISFWAGPDSPLHF. The DNA of the CDR3 is TGTGCCAGTAGTATTTCTTTCTGGGCGGGGCCTGATTCACCCCTCCACTTT. The genes are TRBV19 and TRBJ1-6; a possible D gene is TRBD1 (5 bases). Germline assignment: CDR1 LNHDA and CDR2 SQIVND (reference sequence). The V end was cut by 3 bases, the J end by 8 bases, with 20 bases between. The CDR3 runs 17 residues.

This clone has more than one count but fewer than ten. One end of the junction fails to match germline, which may point to a read error. The rearrangement links TRBV6-1 to TRBJ2-1; D possibly corresponds to TRBD2 (6 bases). CDR1 is MNHNS and CDR2 is SASEGT in the germline V gene. There are 14 residues in the CDR3. This CDR3 reads CASSEHPWDSEPFF. The CDR3 nucleotides are TGTGCCAGCAGTGAGCACCCCTGGGACTCTGAGCCGTTCTTC.

The chain couples TRBV4-2 to TRBJ2-5; 7 nucleotides align to TRBD2. J lost 0 bases, V lost 0 bases, and 1 base had no gene match. The CDR3 totals 15 residues. Germline V gene lookup returns CDR1 LGHNA and CDR2 YNFKEQ. CDR3 loop: CASSQEGGNQETQYF. CDR3 in DNA: TGTGCCAGCAGCCAAGAGGGAGGGAACCAAGAGACCCAGTACTTC.

The rearrangement links TRBV28 to TRBJ2-7; D may be TRBD2 (5 bases). The CDR3 loop spans 13 amino acids. V lost 3 bases, J lost 6 bases, and 12 bases lay in between. Germline V gene data show CDR1 as MDHEN and CDR2 as SYDVKM. The CDR3 loop reads CASSFGKASEQYF. CDR3 nucleotide sequence: TGTGCCAGCAGTTTCGGGAAGGCGTCCGAGCAGTACTTC.

The chain carries TRBV7-2 and TRBJ1-3; tentative D call: TRBD1 (6 bases). Between the trimmed V and J ends, which lost 8 bases and 1 base, there was a span of 18 bases. The CDR3 runs 16 residues. CDR1 is SGHTA and CDR2 is FQGNSA in the germline V gene. The CDR3 DNA is TGTGCCAGCGCTCCGGCGGGGGCCGTTTCTGGAAACACCATATATTTT. It yields the protein CASAPAGAVSGNTIYF.

The chain combines TRBV9 with TRBJ1-4; tentative D call: TRBD1 (6 bases). This CDR3 has 14 amino acids. Germline values: CDR1 SGDLS, CDR2 YYNGEE. Trimming removed 2 bases at V and 3 bases at J, with 8 bases between. CDR3 amino acids: CASSVKGANEKLFF. The DNA for the CDR3 is TGTGCCAGCAGCGTTAAGGGGGCTAATGAAAAACTGTTTTTT.

The rearrangement uses TRBV7-6 and TRBJ1-5; possible D gene TRBD1, 6 bases. V lost 2 bases and J 0 bases, leaving 17 bases between the germline ends. Looked up from germline, CDR1 is SGHVS and CDR2 is FNYEAQ. The CDR3 covers 18 residues. Here the CDR3 reads CASSLFGRTEYSNQPQHF. CDR3 in DNA: TGTGCCAGCAGCTTATTCGGTCGGACAGAGTATAGCAATCAGCCCCAGCATTTT.

The chain recombines TRBV27 with TRBJ2-5; D remains unclear. This CDR3 has 11 residues. V lost 3 bases to trimming and J lost 7 bases, with 6 bases between them. Looked up from germline, CDR1 is MNHEY and CDR2 is SMNVEV (reference sequence). The CDR3 sequence is CASSFSGTQYF. CDR3 nucleotides: TGTGCCAGCAGTTTCTCGGGGACCCAGTACTTC.

This clone was seen a single time. The chain carries TRBV30 and TRBJ1-5; 7 nucleotides agree with TRBD1. The CDR3 loop spans 16 amino acids. Germline-derived CDR1 and CDR2 are GTSNPN and SVGIG (reference sequence). J gave up 5 bases and V 3 bases, and 13 bases lay outside the gene matches. DNA of the CDR3: TGTGCCTGGAGACGTTGGAGCTCTCAGGGGGATCAGCCCCAGCATTTT. This translates into CAWRRWSSQGDQPQHF.

This clone was seen a few times. The chain couples TRBV30 to TRBJ1-1; tentatively, D is TRBD1 (6 bases). The CDR3 is 15 amino acids. Looked up from germline, CDR1 is GTSNPN and CDR2 is SVGIG (reference sequence). The V end lost 2 bases, the J end lost 2 bases, and 15 bases lay between the germline ends. This chain's CDR3 is CAWSSWGGANTEAFF. DNA of the CDR3: TGTGCCTGGAGTTCCTGGGGGGGGGCCAACACTGAAGCTTTCTTT.

The V call is TRBV2, the J call TRBJ1-6; 8 nucleotides align to TRBD1. Trimming cost V 5 bases and J 8 bases; bases outside gene matches: 8. CDR1 and CDR2 from the germline V gene are SNHLY and FYNNEI. This CDR3 comprises 15 residues. CDR3 coding DNA: TGTGCCAGCAGTTCCCGGGACAGGAACGATTCACCCCTCCACTTT. Residues: CASSSRDRNDSPLHF.

The chain couples TRBV29-1 to TRBJ2-1; TRBD1 aligns across 7 bases. This CDR3 is 15 amino acids long. Germline CDR1 reads SQVTM; CDR2 reads ANQGSEA. Trimming cost V 7 bases and J 9 bases; bases outside gene matches: 18. The CDR3 sequence: CSAGAATGLVGEQFF. As DNA, the CDR3 is TGCAGCGCCGGGGCAGCGACAGGGTTGGTTGGTGAGCAGTTCTTC.

The genes are TRBV2 and TRBJ2-1; D may be TRBD1 (5 bases). The ends were cut back, 3 bases at V and 11 bases at J, with 8 bases in the middle. There are 11 residues in the CDR3. Germline V gene sequence: CDR1 SNHLY, CDR2 FYNNEI. CDR3 region: CASSDRAKQFF. CDR3 DNA sequence: TGTGCCAGCAGTGACAGGGCTAAGCAGTTCTTC.

With regard to this clone: At one of its ends the junction is not consistent with the germline gene, which may arise from a read error. The chain combines TRBV14 with TRBJ1-2; TRBD1 matches 7 bases. The length of the CDR3 is 13 residues. The germline V gene encodes CDR1 SGHDN and CDR2 FVKESK. CDR3 amino acids: CASSQVGYRDSNF. Written as DNA, the CDR3 is TGTGCCAGCAGCCAAGTGGGATATCGGGACAGTAACTTC.

This rearrangement joins TRBV9 to TRBJ1-1; TRBD1 might be the D (5 bases). This CDR3 spans 14 amino acids. Trimming removed 4 bases from V and 4 bases from J, with 14 bases in between. Germline assignment: CDR1 SGDLS and CDR2 YYNGEE. CDR3 loop: CASSLYLTVTEAFF. In DNA form, the CDR3 reads TGTGCCAGCAGCCTCTACTTGACAGTCACTGAAGCTTTCTTT.

This clone is a singleton in its sample. The chain combines TRBV9 with TRBJ1-2; perhaps TRBD1 as D (6 bases). The CDR3 spans 13 residues. The germline V and J ends were trimmed by 0 bases and 8 bases, with 11 bases remaining between them. In germline, CDR1 is SGDLS, CDR2 YYNGEE. CDR3 protein: CASSVDRAGGYTF. CDR3 nucleotide sequence: TGTGCCAGCAGCGTAGACAGGGCAGGCGGCTACACCTTC.